Following are 26 T cell receptor beta chains from one sample sequenced in a study of PD-L1 blockade in urothelial cancer. Libraries were prepared by immunoSEQ multiplex PCR; TCRdb keeps only in-frame clonotypes and omits some of them. Among tens of thousands of clones listed, more than 75% were seen once. As to time point: peripheral blood 6 weeks after treatment start. The starting material was PBMCs, obtained around atezolizumab (anti-PD-L1) treatment. These receptors were collected from a man in his fifties or sixties with urothelial cancer.

The chain is built from TRBV19 and TRBJ1-2, with unresolved D. The CDR3 has 14 amino acids. V was trimmed by 2 bases and J by 7 bases, leaving 14 bases between them. Germline CDR1 LNHDA, CDR2 SQIVND (reference sequence). The CDR3 region is CASSINGQERGYTF. DNA for the CDR3: TGTGCCAGTAGTATAAATGGTCAGGAACGTGGCTACACCTTC. The full variable domain, completed using reference TRBV19 and TRBJ1-2, is DGGITQSPKYLFRKEGQNVTLSCEQNLNHDAMYWYRQDPGQGLRLIYYSQIVNDFQKGDIAEGYSVSREKKESFPLTVTSAQKNPTAFYLCASSINGQERGYTFGSGTRLTVV.

The chain links TRBV19 to TRBJ2-2; D might be TRBD1 (5 bases). Looked up from germline, CDR1 is LNHDA and CDR2 is SQIVND (reference sequence). The V gene lost 5 bases and the J gene lost 3 bases, with 16 bases spanning the gap. This CDR3 has 16 residues. The DNA of the CDR3 is TGTGCCAGTAGTCTATGGAAGCTAGGGGACACCGGGGAGCTGTTTTTT. It encodes CASSLWKLGDTGELFF.

The chain is built from TRBV9 and TRBJ2-3, with unresolved D. The germline CDR1 and CDR2 sequences are SGDLS and YYNGEE. The CDR3 is made up of 15 amino acids. The germline V and J ends were trimmed by 3 bases and 0 bases, with 11 bases remaining between them. CDR3 amino acids: CASSAATLSTDTQYF. The CDR3 nucleotides read TGTGCCAGCAGCGCGGCGACACTTAGCACAGATACGCAGTATTTT. Variable domain in full (rest from reference TRBV9 and TRBJ2-3): DSGVTQTPKHLITATGQRVTLRCSPRSGDLSVYWYQQSLDQGLQFLIQYYNGEERAKGNILERFSAQQFPDLHSELNLSSLELGDSALYFCASSAATLSTDTQYFGPGTRLTVL.

DNA of the CDR3: TGTGCCAGCAAGCCGGGACAGGGTTTCGGTACGCAGTATTTT. Encoded protein: CASKPGQGFGTQYF. This rearrangement joins TRBV2 to TRBJ2-3; 9 nucleotides line up with TRBD1. In germline, CDR1 is SNHLY, CDR2 FYNNEI. The CDR3 is made up of 14 amino acids. The V gene end was trimmed by 7 bases and the J gene end by 8 bases; junction bases not matched to a gene: 10. Filled out from reference TRBV2 and TRBJ2-3, the complete variable domain reads EPEVTQTPSHQVTQMGQEVILRCVPISNHLYFYWYRQILGQKVEFLVSFYNNEISEKSEIFDDQFSVERPDGSNFTLKIRSTKLEDSAMYFCASKPGQGFGTQYFGPGTRLTVL.

The chain carries TRBV6-1 and TRBJ2-3, with 11 bases that match TRBD2. V was pared by 4 bases and J by 1 base, with 7 bases of the junction left unmatched. CDR3 length: 17 residues. The germline V gene encodes CDR1 MNHNS and CDR2 SASEGT. The CDR3 protein is CASSGVAGGRGTDTQYF. CDR3 DNA sequence: TGTGCCAGCAGTGGAGTAGCGGGGGGGCGGGGCACAGATACGCAGTATTTT.

The chain has TRBV7-2 and TRBJ1-5; D is uncertain. In germline, CDR1 is SGHTA, CDR2 FQGNSA. Trimming left V 2 bases short and J 0 bases short, with 8 bases between. The CDR3 consists of 15 residues. The CDR3 bases are TGTGCCAGCAGCTTAAACCGAGATAGCAATCAGCCCCAGCATTTT. It specifies CASSLNRDSNQPQHF.

The rearrangement uses TRBV25-1 and TRBJ1-3, with no clear D. This CDR3 contains 14 residues. Per germline, CDR1 MGHDK and CDR2 SYGVNS. V shed 3 bases and J shed 3 bases, with 9 bases lying between them. The CDR3 sequence is CASSEVGGGNTIYF. The CDR3 DNA follows: TGTGCCAGCAGTGAGGTGGGAGGTGGAAACACCATATATTTT.

This sequence joins TRBV9 and TRBJ2-3, with D tentatively TRBD1 (7 bases). Trimming left V 3 bases short and J 0 bases short, with 14 bases between. The CDR3 covers 16 residues. Germline CDR1 reads SGDLS; CDR2 reads YYNGEE. The CDR3 is CASSAAEGASTDTQYF. CDR3 DNA sequence: TGTGCCAGCAGCGCCGCGGAGGGGGCTAGCACAGATACGCAGTATTTT.

The gene calls are TRBV11-3 and TRBJ2-4; TRBD2 agrees at 15 bases. With V trimmed by 6 bases and J by 1 base, 7 bases remained unmatched. Germline V gene data show CDR1 as SGHNT and CDR2 as YENEEA. The CDR3 has 18 residues. CDR3 loop: CASRKGLAGGRAKNIQYF. CDR3 DNA: TGTGCCAGCAGGAAGGGACTAGCGGGAGGACGGGCCAAAAACATTCAGTACTTC. Full variable domain (outside the CDR3, taken from reference TRBV11-3 and TRBJ2-4): EAGVVQSPRYKIIEKKQPVAFWCNPISGHNTLYWYLQNLGQGPELLIRYENEEAVDDSQLPKDRFSAERLKGVDSTLKIQPAELGDSAVYLCASRKGLAGGRAKNIQYFGAGTRLSVL.

The chain carries TRBV5-4 and TRBJ1-3; TRBD1 matches at 7 bases. The trim removed 6 bases at V and 4 bases at J, leaving 7 bases unmatched. Looked up from germline, CDR1 is SGHNT and CDR2 is YYREEE (reference sequence). The CDR3 loop spans 14 amino acids. CDR3 coding DNA: TGTGCCAGCAAAAGGGACAGCGTAGGAAACACCATATATTTT. Amino acids: CASKRDSVGNTIYF.

The V call is TRBV27, the J call TRBJ2-7; a weak D match, TRBD1 (6 bases). In germline, CDR1 is MNHEY, CDR2 SMNVEV (reference sequence). The CDR3 length is 14 residues. V was clipped by 5 bases and J by 2 bases, with 13 bases between them. The CDR3 sequence: CASSPLRGTYEQYF. CDR3 nucleotide sequence: TGTGCCAGCAGTCCTCTCAGGGGAACCTACGAGCAGTACTTC.

The chain is built from TRBV10-3 and TRBJ2-1; 12 positions agree with TRBD2. The CDR3 has 16 amino acids. The ends lost 3 bases at V and 5 bases at J; junction bases unmatched: 5. Germline values: CDR1 ENHRY, CDR2 SYGVKD. CDR3 nucleotide sequence: TGTGCCATCAGTGACCGACTAGCGGGGGTCCACAATGAGCAGTTCTTC. It encodes CAISDRLAGVHNEQFF.

This chain joins TRBV7-9 and TRBJ1-1; D is ambiguous. The V end was cut by 6 bases, the J end by 4 bases, with 15 bases between. Per the germline V gene, CDR1 is SEHNR and CDR2 is FQNEAQ (reference sequence). The CDR3 is made up of 14 amino acids. Written as DNA, the CDR3 is TGTGCCAGCAGTCAAGAGGGTTGGGGCACTGAAGCTTTCTTT. Translating it yields CASSQEGWGTEAFF. Drawing the rest from reference TRBV7-9 and TRBJ1-1, the complete variable domain is DTGVSQNPRHKITKRGQNVTFRCDPISEHNRLYWYRQTLGQGPEFLTYFQNEAQLEKSRLLSDRFSAERPKGSFSTLEIQRTEQGDSAMYLCASSQEGWGTEAFFGQGTRLTVV.

The rearrangement uses TRBV29-1 and TRBJ2-3; maybe TRBD2 (5 bases). Germline-derived CDR1 and CDR2 are SQVTM and ANQGSEA. Trimming stripped 6 bases from V and 1 base from J, with 14 bases between. The CDR3 totals 14 residues. CDR3 nucleotides: TGCAGCGTGCGAATGGGGAGCGGCACAGATACGCAGTATTTT. Encoded protein: CSVRMGSGTDTQYF.

This chain uses TRBV5-5 with TRBJ2-2, with a weak D call TRBD1 (6 bases). Looked up from germline, CDR1 is SGHKS and CDR2 is YYEKEE (reference sequence). The V and J ends lost 0 bases and 0 bases respectively, with 9 bases between them. CDR3 size: 16 residues. The CDR3 spells CASSLVGQPNTGELFF. In nucleotides, the CDR3 is TGTGCCAGCAGCTTGGTAGGACAGCCGAACACCGGGGAGCTGTTTTTT.

This clone was counted a few times. The chain joins TRBV10-3 to TRBJ1-6; no reliable D call. This CDR3 comprises 14 residues. V lost 3 bases and J lost 10, with 13 bases in between. Germline-derived CDR1 and CDR2 are ENHRY and SYGVKD. For the CDR3, the DNA is TGTGCCATCAGTGATTGGGCCTCAGGATCACCCCTCCACTTT. Protein: CAISDWASGSPLHF.

This clone showed up just once. This sequence joins TRBV5-1 and TRBJ2-2, with 7 bases identical to TRBD1. With V trimmed by 4 bases and J by 4 bases, 7 bases remained unmatched. Germline values: CDR1 SGHRS, CDR2 YFSETQ. The CDR3 has 15 residues. The CDR3 bases are TGCGCCAGCAGCCCGGGACAGCTGTTCACCGGGGAGCTGTTTTTT. Amino acids: CASSPGQLFTGELFF.

V is TRBV30 and J is TRBJ2-3; possibly TRBD1 for D (5 bases). This CDR3 contains 13 residues. V was cut by 0 bases and J by 6 bases, with 10 bases left in between. CDR1 is GTSNPN and CDR2 is SVGIG in the germline V gene (reference sequence). CDR3: CAWSVDSRDTQYF. CDR3 sequence (DNA): TGTGCCTGGAGTGTTGACAGTAGGGATACGCAGTATTTT.

V usage is TRBV4-3 and J usage is TRBJ1-1, with a tentative D call TRBD1 (5 bases). This CDR3 is 14 amino acids long. The ends were cut back, 4 bases at V and 1 base at J, with 10 bases in the middle. Germline assignment: CDR1 LGHNA and CDR2 YSLEER. The CDR3 loop is CASSPVRENTEAFF. In DNA, the CDR3 is TGCGCCAGCAGCCCTGTCAGGGAGAACACTGAAGCTTTCTTT.

The chain combines TRBV7-8 with TRBJ1-3; D call uncertain. Deletions cut 2 bases from V and 1 base from J, with 6 bases between. The germline V gene encodes CDR1 SGHVS and CDR2 FQNEAQ. CDR3 length: 14 amino acids. For the CDR3, the DNA is TGTGCCAGCAGCTTAATCCGGTCTGGAAACACCATATATTTT. It translates to CASSLIRSGNTIYF.

The J gene is TRBJ2-4, the V gene TRBV6-5, with D possibly matching TRBD1 (6 bases). In germline, CDR1 is MNHEY, CDR2 SVGAGI. V lost 6 bases and J lost 0, with 12 bases in between. The CDR3 sequence is 15 residues long. The CDR3 region has the DNA TGTGCCAGCAGCCGACAGGCGATAGCCAAAAACATTCAGTACTTC. Protein sequence: CASSRQAIAKNIQYF.

The V gene is TRBV4-3, the J gene TRBJ2-7, with D tentatively TRBD2 (6 bases). There are 13 residues in the CDR3. Germline CDR1 is LGHNA and CDR2 is YSLEER. V was clipped by 0 bases and J by 11 bases, with 14 bases between them. CDR3 coding DNA: TGCGCCAGCAGCCAAGATCCCTGGGGGGACGAGTACTTC. As protein: CASSQDPWGDEYF.

The chain couples TRBV7-9 to TRBJ2-1; 10 nucleotides match TRBD1. The germline V gene has CDR1 SEHNR and CDR2 FQNEAQ (reference sequence). Trimming took 1 base from V and 4 from J; bases not matched to a gene: 1. The CDR3 totals 15 residues. In nucleotides, the CDR3 is TGTGCCAGCAGCTTAGGACAGGGGGCTTACAATGAGCAGTTCTTC. It encodes CASSLGQGAYNEQFF. Using reference TRBV7-9 and TRBJ2-1 for the parts outside the CDR3, the full variable domain is DTGVSQNPRHKITKRGQNVTFRCDPISEHNRLYWYRQTLGQGPEFLTYFQNEAQLEKSRLLSDRFSAERPKGSFSTLEIQRTEQGDSAMYLCASSLGQGAYNEQFFGPGTRLTVL.

The genes are TRBV18 and TRBJ1-1; 8 nucleotides agree with TRBD1. Looked up from germline, CDR1 is KGHSH and CDR2 is LQKENI. Losses at the gene ends were 1 base for V and 3 bases for J; bases not matched to a gene: 10. The CDR3 length is 17 residues. DNA of the CDR3: TGTGCCAGCTCACCACTGGGAATTGGACAGGGTTACACTGAAGCTTTCTTT. Its translation is CASSPLGIGQGYTEAFF.

The genes are TRBV7-2 and TRBJ2-5; 9 nucleotides line up with TRBD1. The CDR3 runs 14 residues. From germline, CDR1 is SGHTA and CDR2 FQGNSA. V was clipped by 1 base and J by 3 bases; unmatched bases: 0. The CDR3 loop reads CASSLGTGEETQYF. Here the CDR3 DNA reads TGTGCCAGCAGCTTAGGGACAGGGGAAGAGACCCAGTACTTC.

The DNA of the CDR3 is TGTGCCAGCAGTTTTACAGGGGGAATCACTGAAGCTTTCTTT. Encoded protein: CASSFTGGITEAFF. The chain employs TRBV28 and TRBJ1-1, with TRBD1 matching over 8 bases. Germline-derived CDR1 and CDR2 are MDHEN and SYDVKM. V lost 3 bases and J lost 4; bases outside the gene matches: 4. This CDR3 is 14 amino acids long. The full variable domain, its missing parts supplied by reference TRBV28 and TRBJ1-1, is DVKVTQSSRYLVKRTGEKVFLECVQDMDHENMFWYRQDPGLGLRLIYFSYDVKMKEKGDIPEGYSVSREKKERFSLILESASTNQTSMYLCASSFTGGITEAFFGQGTRLTVV.